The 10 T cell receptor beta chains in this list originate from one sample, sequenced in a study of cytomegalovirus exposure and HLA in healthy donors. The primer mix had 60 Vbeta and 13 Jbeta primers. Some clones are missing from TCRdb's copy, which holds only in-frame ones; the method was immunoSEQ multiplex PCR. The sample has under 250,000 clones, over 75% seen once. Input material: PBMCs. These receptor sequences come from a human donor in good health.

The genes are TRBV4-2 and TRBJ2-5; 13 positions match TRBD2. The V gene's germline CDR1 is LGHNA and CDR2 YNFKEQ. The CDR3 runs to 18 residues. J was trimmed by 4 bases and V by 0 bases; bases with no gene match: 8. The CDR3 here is CASSQEVLAGGTGETQYF. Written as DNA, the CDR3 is TGTGCCAGCAGCCAAGAAGTACTAGCGGGAGGGACTGGAGAGACCCAGTACTTC.

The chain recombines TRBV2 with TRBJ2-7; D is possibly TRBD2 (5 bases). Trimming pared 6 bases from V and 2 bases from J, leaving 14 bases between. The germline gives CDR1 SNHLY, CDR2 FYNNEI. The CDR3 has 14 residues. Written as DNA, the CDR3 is TGTGCCAGCAGGCGGACGGGAAGGGCCTACGAGCAGTACTTC. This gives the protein CASRRTGRAYEQYF.

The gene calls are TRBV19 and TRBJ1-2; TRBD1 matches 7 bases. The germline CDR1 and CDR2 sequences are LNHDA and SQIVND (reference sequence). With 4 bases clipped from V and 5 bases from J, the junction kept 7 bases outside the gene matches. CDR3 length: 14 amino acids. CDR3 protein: CASSTGQEGYGYTF. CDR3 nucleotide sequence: TGTGCCAGTAGTACCGGACAGGAAGGGTATGGCTACACCTTC.

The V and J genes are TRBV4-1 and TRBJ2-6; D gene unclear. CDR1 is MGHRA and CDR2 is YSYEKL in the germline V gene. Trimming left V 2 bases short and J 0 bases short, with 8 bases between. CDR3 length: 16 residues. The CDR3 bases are TGCGCCAGCAGCCAATACGGAGTCTCTGGGGCCAACGTCCTGACTTTC. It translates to CASSQYGVSGANVLTF.

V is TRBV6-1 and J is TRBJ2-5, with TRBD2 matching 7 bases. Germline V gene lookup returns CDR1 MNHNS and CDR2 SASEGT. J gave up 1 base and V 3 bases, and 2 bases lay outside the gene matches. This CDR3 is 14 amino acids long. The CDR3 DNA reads TGTGCCAGCAGTGAGGGGGGGTCCCAAGAGACCCAGTACTTC. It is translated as CASSEGGSQETQYF.

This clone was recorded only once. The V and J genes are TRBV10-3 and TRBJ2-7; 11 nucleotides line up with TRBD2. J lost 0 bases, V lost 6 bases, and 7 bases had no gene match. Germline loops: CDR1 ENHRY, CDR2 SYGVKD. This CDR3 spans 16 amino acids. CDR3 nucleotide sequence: TGTGCCATCAGCCCGGGACTAGCGGATACCTCCTACGAGCAGTACTTC. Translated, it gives CAISPGLADTSYEQYF.

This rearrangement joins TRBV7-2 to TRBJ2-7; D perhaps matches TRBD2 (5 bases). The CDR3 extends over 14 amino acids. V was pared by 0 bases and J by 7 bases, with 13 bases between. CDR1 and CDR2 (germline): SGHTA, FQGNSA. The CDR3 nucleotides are TGTGCCAGCAGCTTAGCTAGCGACCGGATGGAGCAGTACTTC. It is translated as CASSLASDRMEQYF. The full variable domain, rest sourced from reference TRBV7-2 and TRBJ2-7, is GAGVSQSPSNKVTEKGKDVELRCDPISGHTALYWYRQSLGQGLEFLIYFQGNSAPDKSGLPSDRFSAERTGGSVSTLTIQRTQQEDSAVYLCASSLASDRMEQYFGPGTRLTVT.

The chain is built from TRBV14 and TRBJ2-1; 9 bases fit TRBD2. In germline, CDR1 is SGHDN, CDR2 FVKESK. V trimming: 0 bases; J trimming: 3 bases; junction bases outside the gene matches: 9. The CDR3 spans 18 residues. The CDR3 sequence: CASSQEFGSGRIYNEQFF. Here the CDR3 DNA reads TGTGCCAGCAGCCAAGAATTTGGTAGCGGGAGAATCTACAATGAGCAGTTCTTC.

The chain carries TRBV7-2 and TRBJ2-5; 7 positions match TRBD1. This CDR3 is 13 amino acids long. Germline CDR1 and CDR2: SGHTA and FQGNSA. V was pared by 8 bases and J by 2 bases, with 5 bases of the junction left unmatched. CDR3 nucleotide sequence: TGTGCCAGCGGACAGGTCTTTCAAGAGACCCAGTACTTC. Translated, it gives CASGQVFQETQYF.

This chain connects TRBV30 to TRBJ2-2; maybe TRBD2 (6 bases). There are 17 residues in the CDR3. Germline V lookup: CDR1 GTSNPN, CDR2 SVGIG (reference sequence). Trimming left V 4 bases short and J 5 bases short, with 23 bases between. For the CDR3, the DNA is TGTGCCTGGATAATGTCTAGCGCCTCGGGTCCGACCGGGGAGCTGTTTTTT. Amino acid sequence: CAWIMSSASGPTGELFF.